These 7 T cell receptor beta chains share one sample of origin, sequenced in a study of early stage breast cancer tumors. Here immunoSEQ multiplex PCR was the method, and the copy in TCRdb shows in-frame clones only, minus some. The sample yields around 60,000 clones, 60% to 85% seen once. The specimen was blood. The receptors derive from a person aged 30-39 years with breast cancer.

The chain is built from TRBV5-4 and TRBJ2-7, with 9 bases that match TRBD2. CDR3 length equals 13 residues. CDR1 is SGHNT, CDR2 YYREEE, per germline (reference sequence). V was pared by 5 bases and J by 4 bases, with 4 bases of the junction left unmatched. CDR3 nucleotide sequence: TGTGCCAGCAGTTCTAGCGGGACATACGAGCAGTACTTC. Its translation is CASSSSGTYEQYF. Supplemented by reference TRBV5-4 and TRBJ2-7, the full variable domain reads ETGVTQSPTHLIKTRGQQVTLRCSSQSGHNTVSWYQQALGQGPQFIFQYYREEENGRGNFPPRFSGLQFPNYSSELNVNALELDDSALYLCASSSSGTYEQYFGPGTRLTVT.

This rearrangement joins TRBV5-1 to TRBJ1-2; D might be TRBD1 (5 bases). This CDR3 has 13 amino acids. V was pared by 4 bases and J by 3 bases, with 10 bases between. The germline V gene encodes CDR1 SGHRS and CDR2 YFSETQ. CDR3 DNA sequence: TGCGCCAGCAGCCCGACAGCGGACTATGGCTACACCTTC. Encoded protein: CASSPTADYGYTF.

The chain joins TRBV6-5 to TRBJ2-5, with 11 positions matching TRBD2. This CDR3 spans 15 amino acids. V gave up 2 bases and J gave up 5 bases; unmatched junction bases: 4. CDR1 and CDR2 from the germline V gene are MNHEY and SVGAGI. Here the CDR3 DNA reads TGTGCCAGCAGTTACGCCCGGACTAGCGGGGAGACCCAGTACTTC. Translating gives CASSYARTSGETQYF.

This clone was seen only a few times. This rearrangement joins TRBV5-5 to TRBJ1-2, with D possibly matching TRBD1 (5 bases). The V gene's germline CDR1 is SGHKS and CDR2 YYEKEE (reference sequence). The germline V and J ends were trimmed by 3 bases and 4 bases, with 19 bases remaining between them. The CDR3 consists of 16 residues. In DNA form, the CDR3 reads TGTGCCAGCAGCTCTAGAGGTGGGGGAGCTCCCTATGGCTACACCTTC. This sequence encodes CASSSRGGGAPYGYTF.

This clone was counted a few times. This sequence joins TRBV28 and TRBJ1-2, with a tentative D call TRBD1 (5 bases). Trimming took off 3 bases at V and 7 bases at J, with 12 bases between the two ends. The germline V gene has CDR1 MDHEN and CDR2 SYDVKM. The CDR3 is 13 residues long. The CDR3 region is CASSFSAGRGYTF. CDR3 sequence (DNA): TGTGCCAGCAGTTTTTCTGCAGGGCGTGGCTACACCTTC.

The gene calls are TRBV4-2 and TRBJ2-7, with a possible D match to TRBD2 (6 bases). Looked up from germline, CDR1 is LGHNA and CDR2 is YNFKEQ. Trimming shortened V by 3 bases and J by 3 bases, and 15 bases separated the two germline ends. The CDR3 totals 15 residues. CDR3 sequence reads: CASSQPEGSDYEQYF. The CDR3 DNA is TGTGCCAGCAGCCAGCCGGAGGGGTCTGACTACGAGCAGTACTTC.

Written as DNA, the CDR3 is TGTGCCTGGAGTCAAGACAGGGGGCTTGGAGCTTTCTTT. Translation: CAWSQDRGLGAFF. V usage is TRBV30 and J usage is TRBJ1-1; TRBD1 matches 10 bases. CDR3 length: 13 amino acids. Germline values: CDR1 GTSNPN, CDR2 SVGIG (reference sequence). V lost 2 bases, J lost 10 bases, and 7 bases stayed unmatched.